The 27 T cell receptor beta chains in this list originate from one sample, sequenced in a study of glioma-infiltrating T cells after dendritic cell vaccination. This table comes from immunoSEQ multiplex PCR, and its TCRdb copy is limited to in-frame clones, with some not included. The data contain tens of thousands of clones, 82% of them singletons. The sequencing used blood, collected before dendritic cell vaccination. The receptors come from a human donor with glioblastoma.

The J gene is TRBJ2-1, the V gene TRBV4-2, with D tentatively TRBD2 (5 bases). From germline, CDR1 is LGHNA and CDR2 YNFKEQ. V shed 0 bases and J shed 8 bases, with 20 bases lying between them. The CDR3 consists of 17 residues. CDR3 in DNA: TGTGCCAGCAGCCAAGATTGGGGTCTAGCCTCGGTGGATGAGCAGTTCTTC. Translation gives CASSQDWGLASVDEQFF.

The J gene is TRBJ1-2, the V gene TRBV7-2; D may be TRBD1 (5 bases). Trimming left V 4 bases short and J 2 bases short, with 20 bases between. CDR3 size: 17 residues. Germline CDR1 SGHTA, CDR2 FQGNSA. The CDR3 sequence is CASSWRAGGQTNYGYTF. CDR3 bases: TGTGCCAGCAGCTGGAGAGCGGGGGGTCAGACGAACTATGGCTACACCTTC.

V and J are TRBV11-3 and TRBJ2-1; TRBD2 agrees at 13 bases. J was trimmed by 3 bases and V by 5 bases; bases with no gene match: 1. Germline values: CDR1 SGHNT, CDR2 YENEEA. This CDR3 comprises 15 residues. CDR3 in amino acids: CASSRLAGGYNEQFF. CDR3 DNA: TGTGCCAGCAGCCGACTAGCGGGGGGCTACAATGAGCAGTTCTTC. Together with reference TRBV11-3 and TRBJ2-1, the CDR3 gives the full variable domain: EAGVVQSPRYKIIEKKQPVAFWCNPISGHNTLYWYLQNLGQGPELLIRYENEEAVDDSQLPKDRFSAERLKGVDSTLKIQPAELGDSAVYLCASSRLAGGYNEQFFGPGTRLTVL.

This rearrangement joins TRBV7-9 to TRBJ2-2; 8 nucleotides line up with TRBD2. The germline CDR1 and CDR2 sequences are SEHNR and FQNEAQ (reference sequence). V was pared by 8 bases and J by 4 bases, with 9 bases of the junction left unmatched. The CDR3 consists of 15 residues. CDR3 sequence reads: CASANVAGPTGELFF. The CDR3 DNA follows: TGTGCCAGCGCAAATGTAGCGGGGCCCACCGGGGAGCTGTTTTTT.

The V gene is TRBV5-1, the J gene TRBJ2-1, with 10 bases aligning to TRBD1. This CDR3 has 15 amino acids. The J segment lost 5 bases and the V segment lost 2 bases, leaving 4 bases of the junction unmatched. CDR1 is SGHRS and CDR2 is YFSETQ in the germline V gene. The CDR3 nucleotides are TGCGCCAGCAGCTTTCAGACAGGGGGCCACAATGAGCAGTTCTTC. Amino acid sequence: CASSFQTGGHNEQFF.

This clone was detected a few times. The rearrangement joins TRBV25-1 to TRBJ2-7, with a weak D call TRBD1 (5 bases). Germline V gene sequence: CDR1 MGHDK, CDR2 SYGVNS. The CDR3 contains 13 residues. Trimming stripped 4 bases from V and 5 bases from J, with 12 bases between. The CDR3 spells CASSVIGVDEQYF. The CDR3 bases are TGTGCCAGCAGTGTCATAGGGGTGGACGAGCAGTACTTC.

This clone turned up a few times. The rearrangement uses TRBV10-3 and TRBJ1-1; D remains unclear. The CDR3 has 12 amino acids. In germline, CDR1 is ENHRY, CDR2 SYGVKD. The V end lost 3 bases, the J end lost 6 bases, and 8 bases lay between the germline ends. The chain's CDR3 is CAISEARAEAFF. In DNA form, the CDR3 reads TGTGCCATCAGTGAAGCGCGGGCTGAAGCTTTCTTT.

The V and J genes are TRBV10-2 and TRBJ1-2; D remains unclear. This CDR3 has 13 amino acids. In germline, CDR1 is WSHSY, CDR2 SAAADI. Trimming shortened V by 3 bases and J by 8 bases, and 13 bases separated the two germline ends. The CDR3, as DNA: TGCGCCAGCAGTGACGGAGGGTCATACGGCTACACCTTC. Its protein product is CASSDGGSYGYTF.

V usage is TRBV27 and J usage is TRBJ1-1, with D possibly matching TRBD1 (6 bases). Germline loops: CDR1 MNHEY, CDR2 SMNVEV (reference sequence). Trimming pared 5 bases from V and 1 base from J, leaving 14 bases between. This CDR3 comprises 15 residues. The DNA of the CDR3 is TGTGCCAGCAGTCCGGACCCACAGGGGAACACTGAAGCTTTCTTT. Translating it yields CASSPDPQGNTEAFF.

The V call is TRBV5-6, the J call TRBJ1-2; the D gene is possibly TRBD1 (6 bases). Looked up from germline, CDR1 is SGHDT and CDR2 is YYEEEE. Trimming left V 4 bases short and J 3 bases short, with 13 bases between. The CDR3 is made up of 14 amino acids. The CDR3 region has the DNA TGTGCCAGCAGCACCGGGACAAATTACTATGGCTACACCTTC. Translation: CASSTGTNYYGYTF.

The CDR3 spells CASSSLPGQGNQPQHF. As DNA, the CDR3 is TGTGCCAGCAGTTCCCTACCGGGACAGGGTAATCAGCCCCAGCATTTT. V gene TRBV6-5 combines with J gene TRBJ1-5, with 9 bases fitting TRBD1. The CDR3 spans 16 residues. J gave up 4 bases and V 4 bases, and 8 bases lay outside the gene matches. The V gene's germline CDR1 is MNHEY and CDR2 SVGAGI.

V usage is TRBV4-2 and J usage is TRBJ2-1; 8 nucleotides align to TRBD2. The CDR3 is made up of 16 amino acids. Germline V gene lookup returns CDR1 LGHNA and CDR2 YNFKEQ. Trimming at V came to 3 bases and at J to 0 bases, leaving 4 bases not matched to a gene. In DNA form, the CDR3 reads TGTGCCAGCAGCCACCGGGGGGGGAACTCCTACAATGAGCAGTTCTTC. It encodes CASSHRGGNSYNEQFF.

The V gene is TRBV5-4, the J gene TRBJ2-7; possible D gene TRBD1, 5 bases. With 1 base removed from V and 6 bases from J, the gap between germline ends came to 14 bases. This CDR3 has 14 residues. Germline CDR1 reads SGHNT; CDR2 reads YYREEE (reference sequence). The chain's CDR3 is CASSLSQGVGEQYF. The CDR3 DNA is TGTGCCAGCAGCTTGTCTCAGGGTGTCGGCGAGCAGTACTTC.

The chain has TRBV6-1 and TRBJ2-5; D remains ambiguous. The germline gives CDR1 MNHNS, CDR2 SASEGT. The V end lost 7 bases, the J end lost 5 bases, and 8 bases lay between the germline ends. The CDR3 is 11 amino acids. CDR3 coding DNA: TGTGCCAGCACCCACGGGGAGACCCAGTACTTC. This sequence encodes CASTHGETQYF.

The V and J genes are TRBV6-1 and TRBJ1-6, with D tentatively TRBD1 (5 bases). CDR3 size: 14 residues. Looked up from germline, CDR1 is MNHNS and CDR2 is SASEGT. V was pared by 6 bases and J by 9 bases, with 15 bases between. CDR3 coding DNA: TGTGCCAGCAGCGTCACAGGTTTGGGTTCACCCCTCCACTTT. Amino acids: CASSVTGLGSPLHF.

The genes are TRBV19 and TRBJ1-6; the match to TRBD1 covers 9 bases. V trimming: 5 bases; J trimming: 6 bases; junction bases outside the gene matches: 5. Germline V gives CDR1 LNHDA, CDR2 SQIVND (reference sequence). The CDR3 length is 15 residues. The DNA for the CDR3 is TGTGCCAGTAGTTTCCAGGACAGGGGTAATTCACCCCTCCACTTT. As protein: CASSFQDRGNSPLHF.

This rearrangement joins TRBV7-9 to TRBJ2-1; 9 positions match TRBD2. Trimming took 1 base from V and 10 from J; bases not matched to a gene: 5. Germline V CDR1 and CDR2: SEHNR, FQNEAQ (reference sequence). The CDR3 loop spans 14 amino acids. CDR3: CASSLGSGGGEQFF. Here the CDR3 DNA reads TGTGCCAGCAGCTTAGGTAGCGGGGGAGGGGAGCAGTTCTTC.

This chain joins TRBV9 and TRBJ2-7; TRBD1 matches at 7 bases. This CDR3 region has 15 residues. Germline loops: CDR1 SGDLS, CDR2 YYNGEE. Unmatched junction bases numbered 13, after V lost 4 bases and J lost 6 bases. CDR3 in amino acids: CASSLAGGSVGEQYF. CDR3 DNA: TGTGCCAGCAGCCTCGCAGGGGGATCCGTGGGCGAGCAGTACTTC.

This rearrangement joins TRBV5-1 to TRBJ1-2; 9 bases fit TRBD1. Germline lookup yields CDR1 SGHRS and CDR2 YFSETQ. Losses at the gene ends were 0 bases for V and 3 bases for J; bases not matched to a gene: 3. CDR3 length: 15 residues. The CDR3 DNA is TGCGCCAGCAGCTTGGCCGGGACAGGGTACTATGGCTACACCTTC. This codes for CASSLAGTGYYGYTF.

V and J are TRBV5-6 and TRBJ1-3, with D perhaps TRBD1 (5 bases). The CDR3 length is 15 residues. Germline loops: CDR1 SGHDT, CDR2 YYEEEE. Trimming pared 3 bases from V and 0 bases from J, leaving 10 bases between. The CDR3 nucleotides are TGTGCCAGCAGCTCTACAGGTAGCTCTGGAAACACCATATATTTT. It encodes CASSSTGSSGNTIYF.

The chain couples TRBV6-5 to TRBJ2-3; 9 nucleotides match TRBD2. The CDR3 has 15 residues. Germline CDR1 reads MNHEY; CDR2 reads SVGAGI. Trimming took 6 bases from V and 2 from J; bases not matched to a gene: 6. The CDR3 protein is CASRSSGDPTDTQYF. The CDR3 DNA is TGTGCCAGCAGGTCTAGCGGGGATCCCACAGATACGCAGTATTTT.

The chain is built from TRBV7-9 and TRBJ1-1, with D uncertain. Germline V gene sequence: CDR1 SEHNR, CDR2 FQNEAQ (reference sequence). Trimming took 6 bases from V and 1 from J, leaving 9 bases between them. The CDR3 has 13 amino acids. CDR3: CASSSTSNTEAFF. The DNA of the CDR3 is TGTGCCAGCAGTTCCACATCGAACACTGAAGCTTTCTTT.

The rearrangement joins TRBV5-4 to TRBJ2-5; D perhaps matches TRBD2 (6 bases). The CDR3 is made up of 14 amino acids. Germline CDR1 reads SGHNT; CDR2 reads YYREEE (reference sequence). V was shortened by 4 bases and J by 6 bases, with 16 bases between the two germline ends. CDR3: CASSTGGVLQTQYF. The DNA for the CDR3 is TGTGCCAGCAGCACAGGAGGGGTGTTGCAGACCCAGTACTTC.

The chain employs TRBV28 and TRBJ1-2, with TRBD1 matching over 7 bases. V trimming: 5 bases; J trimming: 8 bases; junction bases outside the gene matches: 17. The CDR3 has 16 amino acids. CDR1 and CDR2 (germline): MDHEN, SYDVKM. Written as DNA, the CDR3 is TGTGCCAGCAGTCCAAACCTGACAGGGTTCAAGAGGGGCTACACCTTC. This translates into CASSPNLTGFKRGYTF.

The V and J genes are TRBV2 and TRBJ1-5; 9 bases match TRBD1. This CDR3 is built from 14 residues. Germline V CDR1 and CDR2: SNHLY, FYNNEI. Trimming removed 10 bases from V and 6 bases from J; junction bases left unmatched: 10. The CDR3 nucleotides are TGTGCCACGGCGCGGGACAGGGAAGCTCAGCCCCAGCATTTT. This translates into CATARDREAQPQHF. Together with reference TRBV2 and TRBJ1-5, the CDR3 gives the full variable domain: EPEVTQTPSHQVTQMGQEVILRCVPISNHLYFYWYRQILGQKVEFLVSFYNNEISEKSEIFDDQFSVERPDGSNFTLKIRSTKLEDSAMYFCATARDREAQPQHFGDGTRLSIL.

The table lists this clone with a few counts. The CDR3 region is CASSSTLTGELFF. The CDR3 DNA reads TGTGCCAGCAGCTCGACTCTCACCGGGGAGCTGTTTTTT. The rearrangement uses TRBV7-2 and TRBJ2-2, with no clear D. Trimming took 4 bases from V and 4 from J, leaving 7 bases between them. The CDR3 extends over 13 amino acids. Germline values: CDR1 SGHTA, CDR2 FQGNSA.

V is TRBV28 and J is TRBJ2-7; TRBD1 agrees at 8 bases. This CDR3 has 14 residues. J gave up 2 bases and V 6 bases, and 6 bases lay outside the gene matches. Germline assignment: CDR1 MDHEN and CDR2 SYDVKM. CDR3 DNA: TGTGCCAGCAGCCCGGACAGGGCTACCTACGAGCAGTACTTC. Amino acid sequence: CASSPDRATYEQYF.